A single sample gave rise to the 25 T cell receptor beta chains below, sequenced in a study of cytotoxic CD8 clonotypes in ibrutinib-treated CLL. Method: immunoSEQ multiplex PCR; TCRdb's copy keeps in-frame clones and lacks some. The profile shows some 150,000 clones, roughly 80% of them singletons. The specimen comprised PBMCs, sampled after 12 months of ibrutinib treatment. These receptors came from a human donor with chronic lymphocytic leukemia.

The chain has TRBV7-2 and TRBJ1-1, with D unresolved. This CDR3 region has 14 residues. Germline V gene lookup returns CDR1 SGHTA and CDR2 FQGNSA. V was trimmed by 0 bases and J by 4 bases, leaving 9 bases between them. CDR3 bases: TGTGCCAGCAGCTTAGCCGTCCAGAGCACTGAAGCTTTCTTT. Its translation is CASSLAVQSTEAFF.

The chain links TRBV19 to TRBJ2-2, with TRBD2 matching 11 bases. The CDR3 is 20 residues long. V shed 8 bases and J 1 base; nucleotides not matched to a gene: 18. Germline CDR1 reads LNHDA; CDR2 reads SQIVND (reference sequence). CDR3 residues: CASFPFYSSGGIMNTGELFF. The CDR3 bases are TGTGCCAGTTTTCCCTTCTACTCTAGCGGGGGGATAATGAACACCGGGGAGCTGTTTTTT.

The table lists this clone with a count of one. The chain links TRBV2 to TRBJ2-2; TRBD1 aligns across 8 bases. This CDR3 has 13 amino acids. Looked up from germline, CDR1 is SNHLY and CDR2 is FYNNEI. J was trimmed by 3 bases and V by 10 bases; bases with no gene match: 4. CDR3 region: CATRGLDTGELFF. In nucleotides, the CDR3 is TGTGCCACCAGGGGGCTCGACACCGGGGAGCTGTTTTTT. Using reference TRBV2 and TRBJ2-2 for the parts outside the CDR3, the full variable domain is EPEVTQTPSHQVTQMGQEVILRCVPISNHLYFYWYRQILGQKVEFLVSFYNNEISEKSEIFDDQFSVERPDGSNFTLKIRSTKLEDSAMYFCATRGLDTGELFFGEGSRLTVL.

The chain links TRBV4-3 to TRBJ2-3; D is undetermined. Germline V gives CDR1 LGHNA, CDR2 YSLEER. V lost 1 base and J 0 bases, leaving 2 bases between the germline ends. The CDR3 consists of 13 residues. The CDR3 DNA reads TGCGCCAGCAGCCAAGTTAGCACAGATACGCAGTATTTT. This translates into CASSQVSTDTQYF.

This rearrangement joins TRBV19 to TRBJ2-7; perhaps D is TRBD1 or TRBD2 (5 bases each). The CDR3 has 14 amino acids. CDR1 LNHDA and CDR2 SQIVND come from the germline V gene (reference sequence). Trimming left V 3 bases short and J 5 bases short, with 14 bases between. In DNA form, the CDR3 reads TGTGCCAGTAGTATCCGGGGCCTCCTGGACGAGCAGTACTTC. Its protein product is CASSIRGLLDEQYF.

As concerns this clone: This sample includes further DNA sequences coding for the same CDR3. This chain links TRBV29-1 with TRBJ2-1; D perhaps matches TRBD2 (5 bases). Germline CDR1 SQVTM, CDR2 ANQGSEA. The CDR3 is 10 residues long. The V gene lost 4 bases and the J gene lost 7 bases, with 5 bases spanning the gap. The CDR3 loop reads CSVGGNEQFF. CDR3 DNA sequence: TGCAGCGTTGGCGGGAATGAGCAGTTCTTC.

The chain joins TRBV7-8 to TRBJ2-3, with D unresolved. CDR1 is SGHVS, CDR2 FQNEAQ, per germline. The V and J ends lost 1 base and 2 bases respectively, with 7 bases between them. The CDR3 sequence is 14 residues long. The CDR3 loop is CASSLVRPTDTQYF. CDR3 coding DNA: TGTGCCAGCAGCTTAGTGCGTCCCACAGATACGCAGTATTTT.

The rearrangement joins TRBV7-9 to TRBJ1-2; 7 positions match TRBD1. The CDR3 runs 14 residues. Germline V gene data show CDR1 as SEHNR and CDR2 as FQNEAQ (reference sequence). V was clipped by 3 bases and J by 6 bases; unmatched bases: 7. The CDR3 spells CASSFERQGHGYTF. The CDR3 DNA reads TGTGCCAGCAGCTTCGAGAGACAGGGCCATGGCTACACCTTC.

The chain uses TRBV5-5 and TRBJ2-2; the D gene is possibly TRBD1 (6 bases). The length of the CDR3 is 13 residues. The germline CDR1 and CDR2 sequences are SGHKS and YYEKEE (reference sequence). Trimming took 3 bases from V and 5 from J, leaving 8 bases between them. CDR3 protein: CASSWTDTGELFF. The DNA of the CDR3 is TGTGCCAGCAGCTGGACAGATACCGGGGAGCTGTTTTTT.

The V call is TRBV11-1, the J call TRBJ1-1; 10 bases are a match to TRBD1. With 5 bases clipped from V and 8 bases from J, the junction kept 5 bases outside the gene matches. CDR1 and CDR2 (germline): SGHAT, FQDESV (reference sequence). This CDR3 has 13 amino acids. The CDR3 DNA reads as TGTGCCAGCAGCCCTAGACAGGGGGCAGAAGCTTTCTTT. Translating gives CASSPRQGAEAFF.

The genes are TRBV6-5 and TRBJ2-2, with 9 bases fitting TRBD2. CDR1 MNHEY and CDR2 SVGAGI come from the germline V gene. The length of the CDR3 is 14 residues. V dropped 8 bases and J dropped 5; count of bases not matched to a gene: 6. The DNA for the CDR3 is TGTGCCAGCTCGGGGAGCGGGGGGACCGGGGAGCTGTTTTTT. It specifies CASSGSGGTGELFF.

This chain uses TRBV5-1 with TRBJ1-2, with TRBD1 identical over 9 bases. V was clipped by 4 bases and J by 2 bases; unmatched bases: 12. Germline loops: CDR1 SGHRS, CDR2 YFSETQ. The CDR3 consists of 17 residues. The CDR3 DNA sequence: TGCGCCAGCAGCGTCTCCCCCCCCGGGACAGGGAACTATGGCTACACCTTC. Protein: CASSVSPPGTGNYGYTF.

The chain joins TRBV6-5 to TRBJ2-1; D is possibly TRBD1 or TRBD2 (6 bases each). CDR1 and CDR2 (germline): MNHEY, SVGAGI. V lost 7 bases, J lost 10 bases, and 20 bases lay in between. The CDR3 contains 14 residues. The CDR3 sequence is CASTLTGAGGEQFF. CDR3 sequence (DNA): TGTGCCAGCACCCTTACGGGGGCGGGTGGGGAGCAGTTCTTC.

The chain carries TRBV7-2 and TRBJ1-4; weak D call: TRBD1 (5 bases). The germline CDR1 and CDR2 sequences are SGHTA and FQGNSA. This CDR3 is 15 amino acids long. V was clipped by 5 bases and J by 8 bases, with 18 bases between them. The CDR3 here is CASSRRWGVGEKLFF. The CDR3 DNA sequence: TGTGCCAGCAGCCGCCGCTGGGGGGTAGGCGAAAAACTGTTTTTT.

This clone was observed a handful of times. The chain carries TRBV29-1 and TRBJ1-4; TRBD1 agrees at 7 bases. The CDR3 contains 13 residues. Trimming removed 5 bases from V and 7 bases from J; junction bases left unmatched: 7. The germline V gene has CDR1 SQVTM and CDR2 ANQGSEA. This CDR3 is CSVNQGGGEKLFF. The DNA of the CDR3 is TGCAGCGTTAACCAGGGGGGTGGTGAAAAACTGTTTTTT.

The V and J genes are TRBV19 and TRBJ2-1; no clear D. CDR1 and CDR2 from the germline V gene are LNHDA and SQIVND (reference sequence). This CDR3 region has 14 residues. With 4 bases removed from V and 8 bases from J, the gap between germline ends came to 15 bases. CDR3 bases: TGTGCCAGTAGTACGGAGACGGTTGTGGATGAGCAGTTCTTC. Its protein is CASSTETVVDEQFF. The whole variable domain, filled in from reference TRBV19 and TRBJ2-1, reads DGGITQSPKYLFRKEGQNVTLSCEQNLNHDAMYWYRQDPGQGLRLIYYSQIVNDFQKGDIAEGYSVSREKKESFPLTVTSAQKNPTAFYLCASSTETVVDEQFFGPGTRLTVL.

The chain uses TRBV7-9 and TRBJ1-5; no reliable D call. V was pared by 1 base and J by 7 bases, with 8 bases between. The CDR3 sequence is 13 residues long. Germline V gives CDR1 SEHNR, CDR2 FQNEAQ (reference sequence). DNA of the CDR3: TGTGCCAGCAGCTTAGATCTCACCCAGCCCCAGCATTTT. This encodes CASSLDLTQPQHF. The variable domain in full, completed from reference TRBV7-9 and TRBJ1-5, reads DTGVSQNPRHKITKRGQNVTFRCDPISEHNRLYWYRQTLGQGPEFLTYFQNEAQLEKSRLLSDRFSAERPKGSFSTLEIQRTEQGDSAMYLCASSLDLTQPQHFGDGTRLSIL.

This chain connects TRBV10-3 to TRBJ1-1, with D possibly matching TRBD1 (5 bases). Between the trimmed V and J ends, which lost 4 bases and 1 base, there was a span of 7 bases. CDR3 length: 13 amino acids. The germline V gene encodes CDR1 ENHRY and CDR2 SYGVKD. CDR3 amino acids: CAISVGGNTEAFF. In nucleotides, the CDR3 is TGTGCCATCAGTGTGGGGGGGAACACTGAAGCTTTCTTT.

In DNA, the CDR3 is TGCGCCAGCAGCCTCCAGCACACCCCGAGCACAGATACGCAGTATTTT. As protein: CASSLQHTPSTDTQYF. V is TRBV4-1 and J is TRBJ2-3; no clear D. CDR1 MGHRA and CDR2 YSYEKL come from the germline V gene. Trimming cost V 4 bases and J 0 bases, with 14 bases left between them. This CDR3 is 16 amino acids long.

The genes are TRBV10-3 and TRBJ1-6, with 7 bases lining up with TRBD1. The CDR3 sequence is 15 residues long. V was clipped by 7 bases and J by 7 bases; unmatched bases: 10. Germline V gene data show CDR1 as ENHRY and CDR2 as SYGVKD. The DNA for the CDR3 is TGTGCCATCAACGCCGGGACAGTCAAAAATTCACCCCTCCACTTT. Amino acids: CAINAGTVKNSPLHF.

This clone was detected once. The rearrangement joins TRBV7-3 to TRBJ2-1; a weak D match, TRBD1 (6 bases). This CDR3 contains 16 residues. V was clipped by 5 bases and J by 4 bases, with 18 bases between them. CDR1 is SGHTA, CDR2 FQGTGA, per germline. The CDR3 sequence is CASSPVGGQSYNEQFF. The CDR3 DNA reads TGTGCCAGCAGCCCAGTTGGGGGCCAATCATACAATGAGCAGTTCTTC.

This clone was seen a few times. J is TRBJ2-7 and V is TRBV28; 11 bases agree with TRBD1. The junction had 10 bases not matched to a gene; V was cut back by 6 bases and J by 6 bases. This CDR3 is 15 amino acids long. Germline V CDR1 and CDR2: MDHEN, SYDVKM. The CDR3 sequence: CASSTGSGTGGEQYF. CDR3 nucleotide sequence: TGTGCCAGCAGCACGGGGTCGGGGACAGGGGGCGAGCAGTACTTC. The variable domain in full, with the rest retrieved from reference TRBV28 and TRBJ2-7, is DVKVTQSSRYLVKRTGEKVFLECVQDMDHENMFWYRQDPGLGLRLIYFSYDVKMKEKGDIPEGYSVSREKKERFSLILESASTNQTSMYLCASSTGSGTGGEQYFGPGTRLTVT.

The chain recombines TRBV30 with TRBJ2-7; a weak D match, TRBD1 (5 bases). With 3 bases removed from V and 4 bases from J, the gap between germline ends came to 25 bases. This CDR3 is 17 amino acids long. Per germline, CDR1 GTSNPN and CDR2 SVGIG (reference sequence). This CDR3 is CAWRPKFRENSPYEQYF. CDR3 nucleotides: TGTGCCTGGAGGCCGAAATTCAGGGAAAATAGTCCGTACGAGCAGTACTTC.

This clone appeared a single time. CDR3 DNA sequence: TGTGCCAGCAGTGCGGGTAACTATGGCTACACCTTC. Translating it yields CASSAGNYGYTF. The rearrangement joins TRBV6-1 to TRBJ1-2; D call uncertain. This CDR3 is 12 amino acids long. Trimming cost V 4 bases and J 1 base, with 4 bases left between them. Germline V lookup: CDR1 MNHNS, CDR2 SASEGT.

This sequence joins TRBV19 and TRBJ2-3, with 7 bases aligning to TRBD2. CDR3 length: 14 residues. The germline gives CDR1 LNHDA, CDR2 SQIVND (reference sequence). The junction had 4 bases not matched to a gene; V was cut back by 3 bases and J by 4 bases. The CDR3 coding sequence is TGTGCCAGTAGTATGGGCCTAGCGGCAGATACGCAGTATTTT. Translation: CASSMGLAADTQYF.